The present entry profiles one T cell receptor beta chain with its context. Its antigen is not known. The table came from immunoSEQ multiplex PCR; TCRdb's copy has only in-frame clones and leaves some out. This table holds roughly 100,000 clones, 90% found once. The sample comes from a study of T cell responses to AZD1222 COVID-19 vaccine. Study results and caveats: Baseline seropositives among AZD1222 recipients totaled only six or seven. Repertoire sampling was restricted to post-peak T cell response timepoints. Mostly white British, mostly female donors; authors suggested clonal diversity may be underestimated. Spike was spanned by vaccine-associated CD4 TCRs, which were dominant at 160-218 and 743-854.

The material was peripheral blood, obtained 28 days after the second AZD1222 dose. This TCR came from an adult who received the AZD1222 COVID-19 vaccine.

In DNA, the CDR3 is TGTGCCACCAGTGATTTGCCTGGGGATGGCTACACCTTC. Translating it yields CATSDLPGDGYTF. The V call is TRBV24-1, the J call TRBJ1-2; D is uncertain. Per the germline V gene, CDR1 is KGHDR and CDR2 is SFDVKD. The ends were cut back, 0 bases at V and 6 bases at J, with 7 bases in the middle. The CDR3 is made up of 13 amino acids.